The entry below gives a single T cell receptor (beta chain) sequence along with its context. This clonotype has at least ten counts. Its antigen remains undetermined. No much larger clonotype is one base removed from it; base qualities were not supplied. The entry originates in a study of CD8 T cells in ankylosing spondylitis (dated by TCRdb to about 2017). Background on the whole study: The study profiled T cell receptor beta repertoires in healthy donors and ankylosing spondylitis patients to find disease-linked TCR variants. The whole study cohort included 85 to 120 healthy donors and 25 ankylosing spondylitis patients. Peripheral blood samples were taken, and synovial fluid was additionally collected from ankylosing spondylitis patients. Study-wide findings and limitations: Some motif variants had previously been reported in the synovial fluid and blood of reactive arthritis patients, which suggests shared mechanisms of disease initiation. In peripheral blood, the disease-linked clones were found at relatively low frequencies and had a CD8+ phenotype. Blood from ankylosing spondylitis patients appeared to be characterized by a TCR beta motif made up of fewer than ten highly homologous amino acid variants. Significant enrichment of the disease-linked clones was reported in matched synovial fluid samples from ankylosing spondylitis patients.

V and J are truncated by 2 bases and 2 bases respectively, leaving an intervening sequence of 16 bases. The CDR3 starts with the cysteine, ends with the phenylalanine, and has 15 residues. Just CDR3 DNA is preserved here, 45 bases in frame from base 1. CDR1 is given as GTSNPN and CDR2 as SVGIG, both from the germline V gene (reference sequence). Sequencing relied on an Illumina HiSeq 2500. TCR beta libraries were prepared by quantitative 5'-RACE with molecular barcodes. As for how the authors treated the data: Disease-linked TCR variants were identified with a new computational method built on a probabilistic model of VDJ rearrangement. Clones were called with MiXCR by TCRdb after fastp trimmed the public reads at Q25, and only in-frame beta chains were retained. All rows with the same CDR3 protein become a single entry with the most common DNA and genes. The V and J calls come from TCRdb's annotation, not from the publication. The sample includes roughly 250,000 distinct CDR3 sequences, with about 10% observed a single time. Together, the top ten hold less than 3% of the sample.

The TCR comes from a male donor with ankylosing spondylitis or in good health (not recorded which). The sequenced sample was blood, either unsorted or a sorted T cell fraction (not recorded which). The chain employs TRBV30 and TRBJ2-7; no confident D gene assignment can be made. The CDR3 has the sequence CAWSRPQVAPYEQYF. In nucleotide form, the sequence is TGTGCCTGGAGTCGCCCGCAAGTCGCCCCCTACGAGCAGTACTTC.